This TCR beta chain was captured by sequencing in a study of cytomegalovirus exposure and HLA in healthy donors. Primers included in the PCR were 60 Vbeta and 13 Jbeta primers. The assay was immunoSEQ multiplex PCR, and TCRdb's table has in-frame clones only and misses some. The sample shows more than 150,000 clones, approximately 88% of them seen only once. Germline V gene lookup returns CDR1 SGHTA and CDR2 FQGTGA. The V gene lost 5 bases and the J gene lost 3 bases, with 11 bases spanning the gap. CDR3 size: 15 residues. Although they were nominally healthy when sampled, donors likely had unrecorded immune exposures.

The chain joins TRBV7-3 to TRBJ2-6; D remains ambiguous. Sequencing was done on a sample of PBMCs. The sequence derives from a woman aged 45-65 years in good health and CMV-seropositive. CDR3 sequence reads: CASSRGASGANVLTF. For the CDR3, the DNA is TGTGCCAGCAGCAGAGGTGCTAGTGGGGCCAACGTCCTGACTTTC.